The clone carrying this TCR beta chain has only a few counts. Its antigen is as yet unknown. The sample originates from a study of T-cell memory formation after mild COVID-19. Regarding the study as a whole: Certain responding clones were present in pre-infection memory, suggesting participation of cross-reactive memory.

TCRalpha and TCRbeta libraries used 5'RACE with constant-segment primers and UMIs. TCRdb used MiXCR to reprocess the 5' RACE reads, holding one entry per CDR3 protein. This sample yields roughly 190,000 distinct CDR3 sequences, of which approximately 10% are seen a single time; roughly 3% belongs to the top ten. V lost 0 bases and J 7 bases, leaving 10 bases between the germline ends. CDR1 is MRHNA, CDR2 SNTAGT, per germline. The CDR3 sequence is 15 residues long. The chain recombines TRBV6-4 with TRBJ1-6, with TRBD1 as a possible D gene (5 bases). The sequencing sample was made of PBMCs or a T cell subset sorted from them (not recorded which). The sequence was collected from a man between 18 and 29 years old who had mild COVID-19 (a few samples of this study predate the infection). Cell type and time point are not known. CDR3 region: CASSDSAGMNSPLHF. CDR3 in DNA: TGTGCCAGCAGTGACTCGGCAGGGATGAATTCACCCCTCCACTTT.